The sequence of this T cell receptor (beta chain) was determined in a study of beta chain features in type 1 diabetes. Notes on the study in general: A potential PCR bias toward shorter templates would be equal in patient and control samples.

Without exception, sorted populations had purity beyond 98%. Per the germline V gene, CDR1 is GTSNPN and CDR2 is SVGIG (reference sequence). CDR3 length: 18 amino acids. This clone was seen only a few times. The target antigen is unknown. Sequencing targeted expressed TCRB transcripts, as all isolated RNA had been reverse transcribed. Data came from immunoSEQ multiplex PCR; TCRdb stores just in-frame clones and leaves some out. Here the sample spans 310,000 or so clones, approximately 10% being singletons. This sequence was found in a woman aged 25 to 39 in good health. The material sequenced was naive CD4+ T cells from blood. The chain recombines TRBV30 with TRBJ2-5; TRBD2 matches at 11 bases. CDR3 in amino acids: CVENLLGLAGKLQETQYF. CDR3 nucleotides: TGTGTTGAGAACCTGCTTGGACTAGCGGGTAAACTCCAAGAGACCCAGTACTTC. Full variable domain (remainder filled in from reference TRBV30 and TRBJ2-5): SQTIHQWPATLVQPVGSPLSLECTVEGTSNPNLYWYRQAAGRGLQLLFYSVGIGQISSEVPQNLSASRPQDRQFILSSKKLLLSDSGFYLCVENLLGLAGKLQETQYFGPGTRLLVL.